This is a list of T cell receptor beta chains from one sample in a study of monozygotic twins with inflammatory bowel disease. TCRdb derives one entry per CDR3 protein from the 5' RACE reads, leaving out DNA. The sample totals roughly 200,000 distinct CDR3 sequences; its top ten clones hold 6% to 9%. The sequenced sample was blood. These receptors were obtained from a human donor with ulcerative colitis or Crohn's disease, or a healthy co-twin of an affected twin (not recorded which). The CDR3 runs from the conserved cysteine through the conserved F or W.

>TRBV5-1|TRBJ2-1
CASSAGVSYNEQFF
>TRBV7-6|TRBJ1-1
CASSAYPTGSDTEAFF
>TRBV27|TRBJ2-7
CASSLFGSTPYEQYF
>TRBV6-2/TRBV6-3|TRBJ2-2
CASRTSGILGGELFF
>TRBV7-2|TRBJ2-7
CASSLGPLDEQYF
>TRBV9|TRBJ1-2
CASSVTGTSRYGYTF
>TRBV30|TRBJ1-1
CAAEGGNAEAFF
>TRBV6-5|TRBJ2-2
CASSYKGTANTGELFF
>TRBV12-3/TRBV12-4|TRBJ1-6
CASSLWEPTTLNSPLHF
>TRBV13|TRBJ1-1
CASSLGRFGNTEAFF
>TRBV6-1|TRBJ1-6
CASTGLYNSPLHF
>TRBV9|TRBJ2-3
CASSVTSGVITDTQYF
>TRBV6-1|TRBJ2-1
CASSESGTDYNEQFF
>TRBV29-1|TRBJ2-1
CSVEDVLTPFPYNEQFF
>TRBV5-1|TRBJ1-2
CASSFGGGYGYTF
>TRBV7-2|TRBJ2-5
CASSLKGTSETQYF
>TRBV5-1|TRBJ2-7
CASSFQWFHEQYF
>TRBV7-3|TRBJ2-3
CASSLTGVASSDTQYF